This T cell receptor beta chain was sequenced in a study of cytomegalovirus exposure and HLA in healthy donors. Study-wide points: Earlier findings revealed that most TCR beta V segments proved productive either about 87% or about 30% of the time.

The CDR3 consists of 18 residues. The J segment lost 1 base and the V segment lost 1 base, leaving 6 bases of the junction unmatched. Germline V CDR1 and CDR2: MGHRA, YSYEKL. It was with 60 Vbeta and 13 Jbeta primers that the PCR ran. TCRdb's copy holds only in-frame clones and misses some; the assay was immunoSEQ multiplex PCR. The sample lists some 200,000 clones, over 80% occurring once. This clone was seen a few times. Its specificity is not known. Other DNA sequences of this sample code for an identical CDR3. Sequenced: PBMCs. The chain recombines TRBV4-1 with TRBJ2-4; TRBD2 matches at 11 bases. The receptor was isolated from a boy younger than 10 in good health and CMV-seronegative. This CDR3 reads CASSQGLAGGPAKNIQYF. CDR3 coding DNA: TGCGCCAGCAGCCAAGGTTTAGCGGGAGGGCCCGCCAAAAACATTCAGTACTTC.